Listed below are T cell receptor beta chains from one sample, sequenced in a study of cytomegalovirus exposure and HLA in healthy donors. Sequenced by immunoSEQ multiplex PCR; TCRdb stores in-frame clones only, minus some. Among 140,000 to 150,000 clones listed, around 78% were seen once. What was sequenced was PBMCs. The origin of the receptors is a woman between 18 and 29 years old in good health and CMV-seronegative. The CDR3 runs from the conserved cysteine through the conserved F or W. Each record gives: V gene, clone size, D gene, J gene, CDR3 protein, CDR3 DNA. The D gene is left open where the match is weak. Clone size, where shown, is once, few, many, or a class for clones that have expanded.

TRBV7-6,-,TRBD1,TRBJ2-7,CASSLPPGQTSYEQYF,TGTGCCAGCAGCTTACCACCGGGACAGACTTCCTACGAGCAGTACTTC
TRBV19,once,-,TRBJ1-1,CASRIVGLTGTHTEAFF,TGTGCCAGTAGAATCGTCGGCCTGACAGGAACCCACACTGAAGCTTTCTTT
TRBV30,-,-,TRBJ1-5,CAWSVKQGTQPQHF,TGTGCCTGGAGTGTAAAGCAGGGGACACAGCCCCAGCATTTT
TRBV19,-,-,TRBJ2-1,CATRWERDNEQFF,TGTGCCACAAGATGGGAGAGGGACAATGAGCAGTTCTTC
TRBV28,-,TRBD1,TRBJ1-5,CASRRQGMGNQPQHF,TGTGCCAGCAGACGACAGGGTATGGGCAATCAGCCCCAGCATTTT
TRBV2,few,TRBD2,TRBJ2-1,CASSDTVGGSYNEQFF,TGTGCCAGCAGTGATACGGTTGGCGGGAGTTACAATGAGCAGTTCTTC
TRBV7-3,-,-,TRBJ1-6,CASSQDSNNSPLHF,TGCGCCAGCAGCCAGGACAGTAATAATTCACCCCTCCACTTT
TRBV5-1,few,-,TRBJ2-3,CASSLDSRFTDTQYF,TGCGCCAGCAGCTTGGACTCGCGATTCACAGATACGCAGTATTTT
TRBV7-3,-,-,TRBJ1-1,CASSFGLMNTEAFF,TGTGCCAGCAGCTTCGGTTTAATGAACACTGAAGCTTTCTTT
TRBV5-1,-,TRBD2,TRBJ2-3,CASSTSGGTDTQYF,TGCGCCAGCAGCACCTCGGGAGGGACAGATACGCAGTATTTT
TRBV5-1,once,TRBD1,TRBJ1-4,CASSSTGVGEKLFF,TGCGCCAGCAGCTCCACAGGGGTGGGTGAAAAACTGTTTTTT
TRBV6-1,-,-,TRBJ1-5,CASSVQGNQPQHF,TGTGCCAGCAGTGTACAGGGCAATCAGCCCCAGCATTTT
TRBV4-3,few,-,TRBJ2-3,CASSQVYRPFTDTQYF,TGCGCCAGCAGCCAAGTGTACAGACCTTTCACAGATACGCAGTATTTT
TRBV5-1,-,TRBD1,TRBJ2-7,CASSPDRDEQYF,TGCGCCAGCAGCCCCGACAGGGACGAGCAGTACTTC
TRBV6-1,-,-,TRBJ1-2,CASRKTGLNYGYTF,TGTGCCAGCAGGAAAACAGGGTTGAACTATGGCTACACCTTC
TRBV19,-,-,TRBJ2-1,CASSAVGGSPYNEQFF,TGTGCCAGTAGTGCCGTAGGGGGATCTCCCTACAATGAGCAGTTCTTC
TRBV7-9,-,TRBD1,TRBJ2-2,CASSLTGAGDTGELFF,TGTGCCAGCAGTCTTACAGGGGCTGGGGACACCGGGGAGCTGTTTTTT
TRBV6-5,-,-,TRBJ1-1,CASSDAGNTEAFF,TGTGCCAGCAGCGACGCAGGGAACACTGAAGCTTTCTTT
TRBV19,-,-,TRBJ1-5,CASSMRIGVPQHF,TGTGCCAGTAGTATGAGAATCGGAGTTCCCCAGCATTTT
TRBV5-5,-,TRBD1,TRBJ1-2,CASSYRGWRQGYTF,TGTGCCAGCAGCTACAGGGGTTGGCGTCAGGGCTACACCTTC
TRBV7-2,-,-,TRBJ1-6,CASRLGRDSPLHF,TGTGCCAGCAGGCTAGGCCGGGATTCACCCCTCCACTTT
TRBV23-1,-,-,TRBJ1-5,CATKGDKGDQPQHF,TGCGCCACCAAAGGGGACAAGGGGGATCAGCCCCAGCATTTT
TRBV7-9,-,TRBD1,TRBJ2-7,CASSPGPDRGLYEQYF,TGTGCCAGCAGCCCCGGACCGGACAGGGGGCTCTACGAGCAGTACTTC
TRBV7-9,-,-,TRBJ1-5,CASSLIGQPQHF,TGTGCCAGCAGCTTAATCGGTCAGCCCCAGCATTTT
TRBV5-4,-,TRBD2,TRBJ2-5,CASSLGGAGGSQETQYF,TGTGCCAGCAGCTTAGGGGGAGCGGGGGGATCTCAAGAGACCCAGTACTTC
TRBV11-2,few,-,TRBJ2-1,CASSLTSSYNEQFF,TGTGCCAGCAGCTTAACAAGCTCCTACAATGAGCAGTTCTTC
TRBV5-5,-,-,TRBJ2-5,CASSLSRIPLILQETQYF,TGTGCCAGCAGCTTGTCCCGGATCCCCCTCATACTACAAGAGACCCAGTACTTC
TRBV6-5,-,TRBD1,TRBJ1-2,CASSWGTGPNYGYTF,TGTGCCAGCAGTTGGGGGACAGGACCTAACTATGGCTACACCTTC
TRBV2,-,TRBD1,TRBJ1-6,CASRTGGLNSPLHF,TGTGCCAGTCGGACAGGGGGCTTGAACTCACCCCTCCACTTT
TRBV9,-,-,TRBJ1-4,CASSARGSANEKLFF,TGTGCCAGCAGCGCCCGGGGGAGCGCAAATGAAAAACTGTTTTTT
TRBV4-3,few,-,TRBJ1-2,CASSPQTGWRYGYTF,TGCGCCAGCAGCCCCCAAACAGGGTGGCGGTATGGCTACACCTTC
TRBV6-4,-,-,TRBJ2-1,CASSPRDTGEQFF,TGTGCCAGCAGTCCCCGGGACACCGGTGAGCAGTTCTTC
TRBV7-2,-,-,TRBJ1-1,CASSLWTASTEAFF,TGTGCCAGCAGCTTATGGACAGCGTCCACTGAAGCTTTCTTT
TRBV19,-,TRBD1,TRBJ1-1,CASTRGGQGTNTEAFF,TGTGCCAGTACCCGAGGCGGACAGGGGACGAACACTGAAGCTTTCTTT
TRBV2,-,-,TRBJ2-7,CASSGQAPYEQYF,TGTGCCAGCAGTGGCCAGGCCCCCTACGAGCAGTACTTC
TRBV11-1,few,TRBD1,TRBJ2-1,CASSLSQGDNEQFF,TGTGCCAGCAGCTTGAGTCAGGGGGACAATGAGCAGTTCTTC
TRBV4-1,-,TRBD1,TRBJ1-2,CASSRGQGAWDGYTF,TGCGCCAGCAGCCGTGGACAGGGCGCGTGGGATGGCTACACCTTC
TRBV5-4,-,-,TRBJ2-1,CASSLADGYNEQFF,TGTGCCAGCAGCTTAGCGGACGGCTACAATGAGCAGTTCTTC
TRBV29-1,-,-,TRBJ2-2,CSVAHRANTGELFF,TGCAGCGTAGCGCACAGGGCAAACACCGGGGAGCTGTTTTTT
TRBV19,-,TRBD1,TRBJ2-7,CASSIQTGGTYEQYF,TGTGCCAGTAGTATTCAGACAGGGGGCACCTACGAGCAGTACTTC
TRBV14,-,-,TRBJ1-2,CASSQDRTNYGYTF,TGTGCCAGCAGCCAAGACAGGACTAACTATGGCTACACCTTC
TRBV5-1,-,TRBD2,TRBJ2-1,CASSLALAGGPSNEQFF,TGCGCCAGCAGCTTGGCGCTAGCGGGAGGACCAAGTAATGAGCAGTTCTTC
TRBV4-1,-,TRBD2,TRBJ2-1,CASSQVDMGLAGTNEQFF,TGCGCCAGCAGCCAAGTTGACATGGGGCTAGCGGGAACCAATGAGCAGTTCTTC
TRBV19,-,TRBD1,TRBJ1-1,CASSKFGTGVMNTEAFF,TGTGCCAGTAGTAAATTCGGGACAGGGGTGATGAACACTGAAGCTTTCTTT
TRBV18,-,-,TRBJ2-1,CASSPPEGRDEQFF,TGTGCCAGCTCACCACCTGAGGGCCGGGATGAGCAGTTCTTC
TRBV23-1,-,TRBD1,TRBJ1-2,CASSPRKCPATGGNCGYTF,TGCGCCAGCAGCCCACGAAAGTGTCCCGCAACAGGGGGAAATTGTGGCTACACCTTC
TRBV11-2,few,TRBD2,TRBJ2-3,CASSLRFGGRATDTQYF,TGTGCCAGCAGCTTAAGGTTCGGCGGGAGGGCAACAGATACGCAGTATTTT
TRBV5-1,-,-,TRBJ1-1,CASSLVPGGGGVAFF,TGCGCCAGCAGCTTGGTCCCCGGCGGAGGGGGGGTTGCTTTCTTT
TRBV5-8,few,-,TRBJ1-3,CASSFTRNTIYF,TGTGCCAGCAGCTTCACTCGGAACACCATATATTTT
TRBV19,-,TRBD1,TRBJ1-6,CASSDRDNSPLHF,TGTGCCAGCTCGGACAGGGATAATTCACCCCTCCACTTT
TRBV5-8,-,TRBD2,TRBJ2-5,CASSLILAGEAGETQYF,TGTGCCAGCAGCCTCATACTAGCGGGAGAAGCGGGGGAGACCCAGTACTTC
TRBV4-3,-,-,TRBJ2-1,CASSQVVGTHAYNEQFF,TGCGCCAGCAGCCAAGTGGTAGGGACTCACGCCTACAATGAGCAGTTCTTC
TRBV14,once,TRBD1,TRBJ2-7,CASSHKGGRSSYEQYF,TGTGCCAGCAGCCACAAAGGGGGCCGGAGCTCCTACGAGCAGTACTTC
TRBV5-6,-,TRBD1,TRBJ1-5,CASSFGGGGGNQPQHF,TGTGCCAGCAGCTTTGGAGGGGGCGGGGGCAATCAGCCCCAGCATTTT